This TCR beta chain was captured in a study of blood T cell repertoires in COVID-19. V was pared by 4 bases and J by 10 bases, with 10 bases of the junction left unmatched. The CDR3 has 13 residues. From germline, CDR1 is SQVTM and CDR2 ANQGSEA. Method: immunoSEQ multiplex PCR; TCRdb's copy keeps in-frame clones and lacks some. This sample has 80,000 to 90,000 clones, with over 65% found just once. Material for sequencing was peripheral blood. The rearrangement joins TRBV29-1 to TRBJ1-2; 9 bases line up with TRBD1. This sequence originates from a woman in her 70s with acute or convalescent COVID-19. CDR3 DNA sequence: TGCAGCGTTGGAAGGACAGGGGTTCCTCTCTACACCTTC. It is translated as CSVGRTGVPLYTF.